These 27 T cell receptor beta chains share one sample of origin, sequenced in a study of graft-versus-host responses after intestinal transplantation. Their antigens are not known. Sequencing was performed with immunoSEQ multiplex PCR; in TCRdb, only in-frame clones are kept and a portion is missing. Of about 100,000 clones in the sample, about 90% were seen once. The sample consisted of unstimulated CD4+ T cells sorted from spleen or lymph node cells, taken before transplant. Receptor source: a human donor who was the organ donor for an intestinal transplant.

The rearrangement uses TRBV5-1 and TRBJ2-5; 9 bases fit TRBD2. V was pared by 4 bases and J by 7 bases, with 11 bases of the junction left unmatched. The germline V gene has CDR1 SGHRS and CDR2 YFSETQ. This CDR3 has 15 residues. In DNA form, the CDR3 reads TGCGCCAGCAGCCCACCCAGTAGCGGGGGCGGGACCCAGTACTTC. This encodes CASSPPSSGGGTQYF.

The chain is built from TRBV30 and TRBJ1-2; D ambiguous. The CDR3 has 15 amino acids. V was shortened by 3 bases and J by 2 bases, with 16 bases between the two germline ends. Germline CDR1 is GTSNPN and CDR2 is SVGIG (reference sequence). The CDR3: CAWRPRTFGNYGYTF. CDR3 DNA: TGTGCCTGGAGACCAAGGACCTTTGGGAACTATGGCTACACCTTC.

The chain joins TRBV9 to TRBJ1-2; possible D gene TRBD1, 6 bases. V was pared by 0 bases and J by 3 bases, with 12 bases between. CDR3 length equals 15 residues. Germline CDR1 reads SGDLS; CDR2 reads YYNGEE. The chain's CDR3 is CASSVGPGADYGYTF. The CDR3 region has the DNA TGTGCCAGCAGCGTAGGGCCGGGGGCGGACTATGGCTACACCTTC.

The rearrangement joins TRBV7-2 to TRBJ1-5; TRBD1 might be the D (5 bases). Germline CDR1 is SGHTA and CDR2 is FQGNSA. With 5 bases removed from V and 5 bases from J, the gap between germline ends came to 19 bases. The CDR3 consists of 16 residues. The CDR3 coding sequence is TGTGCCAGCAGCGTAGTGGGGGGAGGGTTTGATCAGCCCCAGCATTTT. It encodes CASSVVGGGFDQPQHF.

This chain connects TRBV5-1 to TRBJ2-7, with D perhaps TRBD2 (5 bases). This CDR3 comprises 13 residues. Trimming removed 1 base at V and 5 bases at J, with 10 bases between. Germline-derived CDR1 and CDR2 are SGHRS and YFSETQ. The CDR3 DNA follows: TGCGCCAGCAGCTTGTCGGGGTTACACGAGCAGTACTTC. Amino acid sequence: CASSLSGLHEQYF.

V gene TRBV27 combines with J gene TRBJ1-5; TRBD1 is a possible D gene (5 bases). CDR1 and CDR2 from the germline V gene are MNHEY and SMNVEV (reference sequence). The CDR3 loop spans 15 amino acids. The V end lost 0 bases, the J end lost 10 bases, and 16 bases lay between the germline ends. CDR3 amino acids: CASSLSRTVGGPQHF. In nucleotides, the CDR3 is TGTGCCAGCAGTTTATCTAGGACGGTCGGGGGACCCCAGCATTTT.

The chain links TRBV15 to TRBJ1-1; D not resolved. V lost 6 bases and J lost 4, with 12 bases in between. Germline V gene data show CDR1 as LNHNV and CDR2 as YYDKDF (reference sequence). The CDR3 runs to 13 residues. The CDR3 nucleotides are TGTGCCACCAGGGTAATAAAGGCCACTGAAGCTTTCTTT. Amino acids: CATRVIKATEAFF.

This chain connects TRBV19 to TRBJ2-4; no firm D call. Germline CDR1 and CDR2: LNHDA and SQIVND (reference sequence). Trimming removed 3 bases from V and 7 bases from J, with 10 bases in between. The length of the CDR3 is 13 residues. Here the CDR3 reads CASSIEAENIQYF. Written as DNA, the CDR3 is TGTGCCAGTAGTATCGAGGCTGAGAACATTCAGTACTTC.

The chain carries TRBV28 and TRBJ2-5, with 9 bases matching TRBD2. From germline, CDR1 is MDHEN and CDR2 SYDVKM. V shed 6 bases, J shed 2 bases, and the junction held 7 bases outside the gene matches. This CDR3 comprises 15 residues. The CDR3 loop reads CASSTSSGVQETQYF. CDR3 DNA: TGTGCCAGCAGCACCTCTAGCGGGGTACAAGAGACCCAGTACTTC.

The chain is built from TRBV7-2 and TRBJ2-7; D may be TRBD2 (6 bases). The J call could be wrong; TRBJ2-1 is a better fit for the DNA end. The CDR3 consists of 13 residues. Germline CDR1 is SGHTA and CDR2 is FQGNSA. The CDR3 DNA sequence: TGTGCCAGCAGCTTAGGAACTAGCACTGAGCAGTTCTTC. It specifies CASSLGTSTEQFF.

There are a few counts of this clone. The V call is TRBV7-3, the J call TRBJ2-3; the D is unclear. Trimming left V 5 bases short and J 4 bases short, with 10 bases between. The CDR3 covers 13 residues. Germline V gives CDR1 SGHTA, CDR2 FQGTGA. CDR3 amino acids: CASSPPGADTQYF. In DNA form, the CDR3 reads TGTGCCAGCAGCCCCCCGGGTGCAGATACGCAGTATTTT. The whole variable domain, remainder taken from reference TRBV7-3 and TRBJ2-3, is GAGVSQTPSNKVTEKGKYVELRCDPISGHTALYWYRQSLGQGPEFLIYFQGTGAADDSGLPNDRFFAVRPEGSVSTLKIQRTERGDSAVYLCASSPPGADTQYFGPGTRLTVL.

On this clone: A read error may produce the germline difference seen at one junction end. The chain has TRBV7-2 and TRBJ2-4; 7 positions agree with TRBD2. The CDR3 extends over 16 amino acids. Per germline, CDR1 SGHTA and CDR2 FQGNSA. The CDR3 loop reads CASTLGLGGVKNIQYF. CDR3 DNA: TGTGCCAGCACCTTAGGCCTTGGGGGGGTCAAAAACATTCAGTACTTC. Looking up the rest from reference TRBV7-2 and TRBJ2-4 gives the full variable domain: GAGVSQSPSNKVTEKGKDVELRCDPISGHTALYWYRQSLGQGLEFLIYFQGNSAPDKSGLPSDRFSAERTGGSVSTLTIQRTQQEDSAVYLCASTLGLGGVKNIQYFGAGTRLSVL.

This chain connects TRBV5-6 to TRBJ1-2; a weak D match, TRBD1 (6 bases). The V gene lost 4 bases and the J gene lost 3 bases, with 16 bases spanning the gap. The CDR3 sequence is 15 residues long. CDR1 is SGHDT and CDR2 is YYEEEE in the germline V gene. The CDR3 spells CASSQVRQAYYGYTF. CDR3 nucleotides: TGTGCCAGCAGCCAAGTTAGACAGGCCTACTATGGCTACACCTTC.

The rearrangement uses TRBV6-5 and TRBJ1-2, with D possibly matching TRBD1 (5 bases). CDR3 size: 14 residues. Trimming removed 10 bases from V and 7 bases from J, with 22 bases in between. Germline values: CDR1 MNHEY, CDR2 SVGAGI. CDR3 protein: CAINLLGQSRGYTF. The CDR3 nucleotides read TGTGCCATCAACCTGCTGGGGCAATCCCGTGGCTACACCTTC.

As concerns this clone: Other DNA variants within this sample encode the same CDR3. The CDR3: CASRIRGSEKLFF. The CDR3 nucleotides are TGTGCCAGCAGGATCCGGGGAAGTGAAAAACTGTTTTTT. The chain is built from TRBV5-4 and TRBJ1-4; D is unresolved. The CDR3 has 13 amino acids. Germline V lookup: CDR1 SGHNT, CDR2 YYREEE (reference sequence). V lost 5 bases and J lost 7, with 12 bases in between.

This sequence joins TRBV2 and TRBJ1-4, with TRBD1 matching over 9 bases. The V and J ends lost 6 bases and 6 bases, in that order; junction bases with no gene match: 5. Germline V gene lookup returns CDR1 SNHLY and CDR2 FYNNEI. The CDR3 is 14 residues long. CDR3 coding DNA: TGTGCCAGCAGATTGGACAGGGGCCATGAAAAACTGTTTTTT. This sequence encodes CASRLDRGHEKLFF.

This chain uses TRBV5-1 with TRBJ1-1, with a tentative D call TRBD1 (5 bases). Looked up from germline, CDR1 is SGHRS and CDR2 is YFSETQ. This CDR3 has 13 residues. The V end was cut by 3 bases, the J end by 11 bases, with 17 bases between. CDR3 bases: TGCGCCAGCAGCTCAAACGGGGGTGGTTTGGCTTTCTTT. Translation gives CASSSNGGGLAFF.

This clone was seen a handful of times. V is TRBV19 and J is TRBJ1-5; 8 bases are shared with TRBD1. V shed 5 bases, J shed 0 bases, and the junction held 3 bases outside the gene matches. This CDR3 spans 15 amino acids. Germline CDR1 and CDR2: LNHDA and SQIVND (reference sequence). CDR3 nucleotides: TGTGCCAGTAGTGCAGGGGGCAATAGCAATCAGCCCCAGCATTTT. Amino acids: CASSAGGNSNQPQHF. The variable domain in full, with the rest retrieved from reference TRBV19 and TRBJ1-5, is DGGITQSPKYLFRKEGQNVTLSCEQNLNHDAMYWYRQDPGQGLRLIYYSQIVNDFQKGDIAEGYSVSREKKESFPLTVTSAQKNPTAFYLCASSAGGNSNQPQHFGDGTRLSIL.

V usage is TRBV28 and J usage is TRBJ2-7; D gene uncertain. Trimming left V 2 bases short and J 5 bases short, with 28 bases between. CDR1 is MDHEN, CDR2 SYDVKM, per germline. This CDR3 region has 19 residues. CDR3 sequence: CASSLGLLRTRRDRDEQYF. In DNA form, the CDR3 reads TGTGCCAGCAGTTTAGGTCTATTAAGAACACGAAGAGACCGGGACGAGCAGTACTTC.

The chain recombines TRBV6-5 with TRBJ1-6; D call uncertain. V shed 2 bases and J shed 8 bases, with 4 bases lying between them. The CDR3 is made up of 12 amino acids. Germline CDR1 reads MNHEY; CDR2 reads SVGAGI. The CDR3 loop is CASSYRDSPLHF. The CDR3, as DNA: TGTGCCAGCAGTTACCGCGATTCACCCCTCCACTTT.

The CDR3 DNA is TGTGCCAGCAGTGGTATCACAGGGGTCAATCAGCCCCAGCATTTT. Its protein product is CASSGITGVNQPQHF. This chain connects TRBV2 to TRBJ1-5; TRBD1 agrees at 7 bases. V trimming: 4 bases; J trimming: 3 bases; junction bases outside the gene matches: 6. CDR1 is SNHLY, CDR2 FYNNEI, per germline. This CDR3 spans 15 amino acids.

This clone was recorded once. The V and J genes are TRBV7-2 and TRBJ1-3; 7 bases align to TRBD1. The V and J ends lost 1 base and 2 bases, in that order; junction bases with no gene match: 11. The CDR3 is made up of 18 amino acids. Germline V gene data show CDR1 as SGHTA and CDR2 as FQGNSA. The CDR3 DNA follows: TGTGCCAGCAGCTTAGTGATGGCACAGGGGAGAACTGGAAACACCATATATTTT. Amino acid sequence: CASSLVMAQGRTGNTIYF.

V gene TRBV7-2 combines with J gene TRBJ1-3, with D hard to call. Between the trimmed V and J ends, which lost 1 base and 0 bases, there was a span of 13 bases. CDR1 and CDR2 from the germline V gene are SGHTA and FQGNSA. This CDR3 is built from 17 residues. The CDR3 bases are TGTGCCAGCAGCTTAGTCAGTTCAAGAATCTCTGGAAACACCATATATTTT. Translated: CASSLVSSRISGNTIYF.

The V gene is TRBV7-2, the J gene TRBJ2-6; D is perhaps TRBD1 (6 bases). There are 16 residues in the CDR3. Germline V gene sequence: CDR1 SGHTA, CDR2 FQGNSA. With 3 bases removed from V and 0 bases from J, the gap between germline ends came to 9 bases. As DNA, the CDR3 is TGTGCCAGCAGCTTTCAGGGGACCTCTGGGGCCAACGTCCTGACTTTC. This gives the protein CASSFQGTSGANVLTF.

This chain connects TRBV7-3 to TRBJ2-7; D possibly uses TRBD1 or TRBD2 (5 bases each). The CDR3 covers 15 residues. Trimming took 6 bases from V and 6 from J, leaving 21 bases between them. The V gene's germline CDR1 is SGHTA and CDR2 FQGTGA. Written as DNA, the CDR3 is TGTGCCAGCAGGCTCCGAGGGGACGTCAGGGCCGAGCAGTACTTC. It codes for CASRLRGDVRAEQYF.

The CDR3 sequence is CASSFRFGQITYNEQFF. The CDR3 DNA is TGTGCCAGCAGTTTCCGATTCGGACAGATCACTTACAATGAGCAGTTCTTC. This chain connects TRBV28 to TRBJ2-1; D is possibly TRBD1 (6 bases). The CDR3 runs to 17 residues. The V gene lost 3 bases and the J gene lost 4 bases, with 19 bases spanning the gap. Germline assignment: CDR1 MDHEN and CDR2 SYDVKM.

The rearrangement joins TRBV5-4 to TRBJ1-4; maybe TRBD1 (6 bases). This CDR3 contains 14 residues. Germline assignment: CDR1 SGHNT and CDR2 YYREEE (reference sequence). The V end was cut by 0 bases, the J end by 7 bases, with 10 bases between. CDR3 sequence (DNA): TGTGCCAGCAGCTTGGAGGCAGGGGCTGAAAAACTGTTTTTT. This translates into CASSLEAGAEKLFF.